Listed below are T cell receptor beta chains from one sample, sequenced in a study of molecular identifiers for immune sequencing clone quantification. TCRdb analysed the PCR reads with MiXCR anew, one entry per CDR3 protein. The sample shows just under 650,000 distinct CDR3 sequences, roughly 21% of them seen only once. Sequenced: naive CD8+ T cells from blood, with Jurkat cell RNA spiked in. The origin of the receptors is a human donor in good health. Some libraries in this study had Jurkat cell RNA spiked in. Each CDR3 is given with its conserved first and last residue. Fields, in order: D gene, clone size, V gene, J gene, CDR3 protein, CDR3 DNA. A D gene is named only where the DNA matches it firmly. Part of the rows lack a size; the others show once, few, many or a class for expanded clones.

>.|many|TRBV9|TRBJ1-2
CASSVSETYGYTF
TGTGCCAGCAGCGTATCAGAGACCTATGGCTACACCTTC
>TRBD1|.|TRBV14|TRBJ2-7
CASSAGTGGFFEQYF
TGTGCCAGCAGCGCCGGGACAGGGGGATTTTTCGAGCAGTACTTC
>.|many|TRBV19|TRBJ2-7
CASSKGSTSSYEQYF
TGTGCCAGTAGTAAAGGGTCGACGAGCTCCTACGAGCAGTACTTC
>TRBD1|few|TRBV6-5|TRBJ2-7
CASSYDWDRGPPSYEQYF
TGTGCCAGCAGTTACGATTGGGACAGGGGACCCCCTTCCTACGAGCAGTACTTC
>TRBD1|many|TRBV20-1|TRBJ1-2
CSALGQGVGGYTF
TGCAGTGCTTTAGGGCAGGGGGTCGGAGGCTACACCTTC
>.|many|TRBV27|TRBJ2-7
CASSFQGTYEQYF
TGTGCCAGCAGTTTTCAGGGTACCTACGAGCAGTACTTC
>TRBD1|.|TRBV19|TRBJ1-5
CASSPGQGGNRPQHF
TGTGCCAGTAGTCCGGGACAGGGAGGCAATCGGCCCCAGCATTTT
>TRBD1|.|TRBV7-7|TRBJ2-1
CASSPGTGPYNEQFF
TGTGCCAGCAGCCCGGGGACAGGGCCCTACAATGAGCAGTTCTTC
>.|few|TRBV6-1|TRBJ2-6
CASSEVYGAATWANVLTF
TGTGCCAGCAGTGAAGTATATGGGGCCGCCACGTGGGCCAACGTCCTGACTTTC
>.|many|TRBV6-5|TRBJ1-2
CASSYRDGGYTF
TGTGCCAGCAGTTACAGGGATGGAGGCTACACCTTC
>.|many|TRBV28|TRBJ2-7
CASSRRGLGEQYF
TGTGCCAGCAGTCGGAGGGGTCTAGGCGAGCAGTACTTC
>TRBD2|many|TRBV7-6|TRBJ2-7
CASSLASRAPFSGASYEQYF
TGTGCCAGCAGCTTAGCGTCCCGGGCTCCATTTAGCGGGGCTTCCTACGAGCAGTACTTC
>TRBD1|many|TRBV27|TRBJ1-4
CASSPQLTGTGEKLFF
TGTGCCAGCAGTCCCCAACTGACAGGGACGGGTGAAAAACTGTTTTTT
>.|many|TRBV10-3|TRBJ2-7
CAIKVGLTYEQYF
TGTGCCATCAAGGTCGGACTTACCTACGAGCAGTACTTC
>.|.|TRBV30|TRBJ1-2
CAWAWRAPDGHTF
TGTGCCTGGGCTTGGCGGGCCCCAGATGGCCACACCTTC
>.|many|TRBV27|TRBJ1-1
CASSPSRAAEAFF
TGTGCCAGCAGTCCCTCAAGGGCGGCTGAAGCTTTCTTT
>.|.|TRBV3-1|TRBJ2-2
CASSPAQGRGGELFF
TGTGCCAGCAGCCCAGCACAGGGACGGGGCGGGGAGCTGTTTTTT
>TRBD1|many|TRBV7-9|TRBJ2-7
CASSSSGTGPYEQYF
TGTGCCAGCAGCTCCTCCGGGACAGGACCCTACGAGCAGTACTTC
>.|.|TRBV27|TRBJ2-2
CASSRGSAGELFF
TGTGCCAGCAGTAGAGGGAGCGCCGGGGAGCTGTTTTTT
>.|.|TRBV6-2/TRBV6-3|TRBJ1-4
CASSHGMDEKLFF
TGTGCCAGCAGCCACGGCATGGATGAAAAACTGTTTTTT
>.|many|TRBV5-1|TRBJ2-7
CASSLGTGRTYEQYF
TGCGCCAGCAGCCTAGGGACCGGTAGAACCTACGAGCAGTACTTC
>.|many|TRBV6-2/TRBV6-3|TRBJ2-3
CASSYSIRNGDQNTDTQYF
TGTGCCAGCAGTTACTCGATAAGAAACGGGGACCAGAACACAGATACGCAGTATTTT
>TRBD1|few|TRBV4-2|TRBJ2-2
CASSQDGQGPLNTGELFF
TGTGCCAGCAGCCAAGATGGACAGGGTCCCCTTAACACCGGGGAGCTGTTTTTT
>TRBD1|few|TRBV19|TRBJ2-7
CASSIAAESRGLEQYF
TGTGCCAGTAGTATAGCAGCTGAGAGCAGGGGGCTCGAGCAGTACTTC
>TRBD1|few|TRBV14|TRBJ1-2
CASSPTGFYGYTF
TGTGCCAGCAGCCCGACAGGGTTTTACGGCTACACCTTC